Presented here are 25 T cell receptor beta chains from one specimen sequenced in a study of T cell changes during pregnancy in multiple sclerosis. The method was immunoSEQ multiplex PCR; TCRdb's version includes in-frame clones alone and lacks a portion of them. This repertoire shows tens of thousands of clones, roughly 90% found once; its top ten account for 9.5%. Sequencing used peripheral blood, obtained after pregnancy. These receptors were collected from a female donor in good health, enrolled as a control in a pregnancy study.

The chain combines TRBV27 with TRBJ1-5; 9 bases agree with TRBD1. The CDR3 runs to 20 residues. Germline values: CDR1 MNHEY, CDR2 SMNVEV (reference sequence). After removal of 5 bases from V and 4 bases from J, the junction contained 21 bases not matched to a gene. The CDR3 coding sequence is TGTGCCAGCAGTCACACCGGGACAGGGACAGTCCTAGGAGGGAATCAGCCCCAGCATTTT. Its protein product is CASSHTGTGTVLGGNQPQHF.

J is TRBJ2-5 and V is TRBV19, with 10 bases identical to TRBD2. With V trimmed by 3 bases and J by 2 bases, 6 bases remained unmatched. The CDR3 totals 16 residues. Germline CDR1 is LNHDA and CDR2 is SQIVND (reference sequence). The CDR3: CASSIPRTSGQETQYF. The DNA of the CDR3 is TGTGCCAGTAGTATTCCCAGGACTAGCGGACAAGAGACCCAGTACTTC.

The chain carries TRBV5-1 and TRBJ1-5; D is perhaps TRBD1 (6 bases). This CDR3 is built from 16 residues. Deletions cut 0 bases from V and 0 bases from J, with 10 bases between. Germline V gene data show CDR1 as SGHRS and CDR2 as YFSETQ. The CDR3 spells CASSLVPGVSNQPQHF. The CDR3 DNA sequence: TGCGCCAGCAGCTTGGTCCCAGGGGTTAGCAATCAGCCCCAGCATTTT.

The V call is TRBV5-1, the J call TRBJ2-1, with TRBD2 matching over 7 bases. The CDR3 is made up of 15 amino acids. In germline, CDR1 is SGHRS, CDR2 YFSETQ. V was clipped by 4 bases and J by 3 bases; unmatched bases: 7. The CDR3 region has the DNA TGCGCCAGCAGCGTCCGGGAGGTACACTACAATGAGCAGTTCTTC. Translated, it gives CASSVREVHYNEQFF.

This chain uses TRBV1 with TRBJ2-7; TRBD2, the table's D call, was not compared with the DNA. TRBV1 is deemed a pseudogene. The CDR3 contains 16 residues. The CDR3 loop is CTSSLRLAGGPYEQYF. The DNA of the CDR3 is TGCACCAGCAGCCTTCGACTAGCGGGAGGGCCATACGAGCAGTACTTC.

V gene TRBV6-5 combines with J gene TRBJ2-2; 7 bases agree with TRBD2. CDR1 is MNHEY, CDR2 SVGAGI, per germline. This CDR3 is 15 amino acids long. J lost 5 bases, V lost 2 bases, and 5 bases had no gene match. The CDR3 loop reads CASSYLGEGTGELFF. The CDR3 DNA sequence: TGTGCCAGCAGTTACCTGGGGGAGGGGACCGGGGAGCTGTTTTTT.

This clone is termed large. V and J are TRBV7-2 and TRBJ2-1, with unresolved D. Trimming left V 3 bases short and J 0 bases short, with 3 bases between. The CDR3 totals 13 residues. Looked up from germline, CDR1 is SGHTA and CDR2 is FQGNSA. CDR3 amino acids: CASSLSSYNEQFF. CDR3 bases: TGTGCCAGCAGCTTGAGCTCCTACAATGAGCAGTTCTTC.

The chain combines TRBV19 with TRBJ2-2, with D possibly being TRBD2 (6 bases). Germline CDR1 and CDR2: LNHDA and SQIVND (reference sequence). The CDR3 loop spans 15 amino acids. Trimming removed 7 bases from V and 5 bases from J, with 17 bases in between. The CDR3 DNA follows: TGTGCCAGTATCGCCCGGCAAGGAGGGACCGGGGAGCTGTTTTTT. This sequence encodes CASIARQGGTGELFF.

This clone was seen just once. V gene TRBV30 combines with J gene TRBJ1-2; the D is unclear. V dropped 2 bases and J dropped 4 bases, with 14 bases sitting between them. The CDR3 extends over 14 amino acids. Germline V CDR1 and CDR2: GTSNPN, SVGIG (reference sequence). The CDR3 sequence: CAWSRTGVAYGYTF. CDR3 DNA sequence: TGTGCCTGGAGTCGGACGGGAGTAGCCTATGGCTACACCTTC.

The chain is built from TRBV6-5 and TRBJ1-5, with a tentative D call TRBD1 (5 bases). The CDR3 has 14 residues. CDR1 MNHEY and CDR2 SVGAGI come from the germline V gene. V lost 6 bases to trimming and J lost 6 bases, with 15 bases between them. The CDR3 loop is CASRDRGLGQPQHF. CDR3 DNA: TGTGCCAGCAGGGATAGGGGTTTGGGTCAGCCCCAGCATTTT.

The chain uses TRBV11-2 and TRBJ1-4, with TRBD1 matching 8 bases. Germline-derived CDR1 and CDR2 are SGHAT and FQNNGV. Losses at the gene ends were 4 bases for V and 0 bases for J; bases not matched to a gene: 10. This CDR3 is built from 18 residues. The CDR3 region is CASSSRQGRRATNEKLFF. The CDR3 DNA reads TGTGCCAGCAGCTCCCGACAGGGGAGGAGGGCAACTAATGAAAAACTGTTTTTT.

The rearrangement joins TRBV6-1 to TRBJ1-6, with D possibly TRBD1 on 5 matching bases. The CDR3 is 15 residues long. V was pared by 3 bases and J by 10 bases, with 16 bases between. The germline gives CDR1 MNHNS, CDR2 SASEGT. The CDR3 region has the DNA TGTGCCAGCAGTGAGGGTCGTCAGGGAAAATCACCCCTCCACTTT. It codes for CASSEGRQGKSPLHF.

This chain joins TRBV5-1 and TRBJ1-2; D uncertain. The CDR3 loop spans 11 amino acids. V lost 3 bases and J 8 bases, leaving 8 bases between the germline ends. Germline V lookup: CDR1 SGHRS, CDR2 YFSETQ. The CDR3 DNA is TGCGCCAGCAGCTCCGCCGAGGGCTACACCTTC. This translates into CASSSAEGYTF.

The gene calls are TRBV18 and TRBJ2-1; 7 positions match TRBD1. Trimming cost V 4 bases and J 9 bases; bases outside gene matches: 6. Germline lookup yields CDR1 KGHSH and CDR2 LQKENI. CDR3 size: 13 residues. CDR3 amino acids: CASSRDRAAEQFF. The CDR3 DNA reads TGTGCCAGCTCACGAGACAGGGCCGCTGAGCAGTTCTTC. The complete variable domain, with remaining parts taken from reference TRBV18 and TRBJ2-1, reads NAGVMQNPRHLVRRRGQEARLRCSPMKGHSHVYWYRQLPEEGLKFMVYLQKENIIDESGMPKERFSAEFPKEGPSILRIQQVVRGDSAAYFCASSRDRAAEQFFGPGTRLTVL.

The rearrangement links TRBV27 to TRBJ1-4; D remains unclear. The CDR3 totals 16 residues. Trimming shortened V by 1 base and J by 5 bases, and 14 bases separated the two germline ends. Germline V gene lookup returns CDR1 MNHEY and CDR2 SMNVEV (reference sequence). The CDR3: CASSLLRQTINEKLFF. CDR3 DNA: TGTGCCAGCAGTTTATTACGGCAGACTATAAATGAAAAACTGTTTTTT.

In this sample, this clone turned up once. The chain couples TRBV5-1 to TRBJ2-3, with 15 bases aligning to TRBD2. The CDR3 loop spans 17 amino acids. The V and J ends lost 7 bases and 5 bases, in that order; junction bases with no gene match: 11. The V gene's germline CDR1 is SGHRS and CDR2 YFSETQ. The CDR3 sequence is CASSPRTSGRAVDTQYF. CDR3 bases: TGCGCCAGCTCGCCTCGGACTAGCGGGAGGGCCGTAGATACGCAGTATTTT. Variable domain in full (rest from reference TRBV5-1 and TRBJ2-3): KAGVTQTPRYLIKTRGQQVTLSCSPISGHRSVSWYQQTPGQGLQFLFEYFSETQRNKGNFPGRFSGRQFSNSRSEMNVSTLELGDSALYLCASSPRTSGRAVDTQYFGPGTRLTVL.

CDR3 protein: CAWSRSGGRDTQYF. As DNA, the CDR3 is TGTGCCTGGAGTCGGAGCGGGGGTAGAGATACGCAGTATTTT. The genes are TRBV30 and TRBJ2-3, with 8 bases identical to TRBD2. The CDR3 covers 14 residues. Germline V lookup: CDR1 GTSNPN, CDR2 SVGIG (reference sequence). The ends lost 2 bases at V and 5 bases at J; junction bases unmatched: 6.

V is TRBV19 and J is TRBJ2-3, with D tentatively TRBD2 (5 bases). Germline-derived CDR1 and CDR2 are LNHDA and SQIVND (reference sequence). This CDR3 is built from 13 residues. V was shortened by 5 bases and J by 1 base, with 7 bases between the two germline ends. The CDR3, as DNA: TGTGCCAGTAGTCTTAGCGGCACAGATACGCAGTATTTT. Translating it yields CASSLSGTDTQYF.

The V gene is TRBV4-1, the J gene TRBJ2-3; 7 bases line up with TRBD1. Germline V gives CDR1 MGHRA, CDR2 YSYEKL. The CDR3 contains 15 residues. Trimming removed 2 bases from V and 3 bases from J; junction bases left unmatched: 5. The CDR3 coding sequence is TGCGCCAGCAGCCAAACGGGACAGTTAACAGATACGCAGTATTTT. This codes for CASSQTGQLTDTQYF.

This chain links TRBV25-1 with TRBJ1-2, with D unclear. The CDR3 has 14 residues. Germline CDR1 MGHDK, CDR2 SYGVNS. The ends were cut back, 6 bases at V and 2 bases at J, with 13 bases in the middle. CDR3 nucleotides: TGTGCCAGCAGCCCGACTGTGTGGAACTATGGCTACACCTTC. Protein: CASSPTVWNYGYTF.

V and J are TRBV7-9 and TRBJ2-7, with a tentative D call TRBD2 (7 bases). Trimming removed 4 bases from V and 5 bases from J, with 18 bases in between. The CDR3 has 15 residues. The germline V gene encodes CDR1 SEHNR and CDR2 FQNEAQ (reference sequence). CDR3 bases: TGTGCCAGCAGCTGGCGTGAGGGGGGGGTCAACGAGCAGTACTTC. Translating it yields CASSWREGGVNEQYF.

This chain joins TRBV9 and TRBJ2-7; TRBD1 might be the D (5 bases). The CDR3 loop spans 14 amino acids. Per germline, CDR1 SGDLS and CDR2 YYNGEE. Trimming cost V 1 base and J 3 bases, with 11 bases left between them. This CDR3 is CASSVLGDHYEQYF. The CDR3 bases are TGTGCCAGCAGCGTATTAGGGGATCACTACGAGCAGTACTTC.

The genes are TRBV6-6 and TRBJ1-4; D is unresolved. The CDR3 runs to 15 residues. Germline V gene sequence: CDR1 MNHNY, CDR2 SVGAGI (reference sequence). V lost 6 bases to trimming and J lost 2 bases, with 13 bases between them. DNA for the CDR3: TGTGCCAGCAGCAAAACCCAGCGCACTAATGAAAAACTGTTTTTT. This gives the protein CASSKTQRTNEKLFF.

This chain links TRBV9 with TRBJ1-2, with D unresolved. The CDR3 is 14 residues long. Per the germline V gene, CDR1 is SGDLS and CDR2 is YYNGEE. The germline V and J ends were trimmed by 0 bases and 6 bases, with 12 bases remaining between them. CDR3 amino acids: CASSVGVYGDGYTF. CDR3 nucleotide sequence: TGTGCCAGCAGCGTAGGAGTTTACGGTGATGGCTACACCTTC.

The chain couples TRBV18 to TRBJ2-7; D perhaps matches TRBD2 (6 bases). Trimming left V 6 bases short and J 5 bases short, with 20 bases between. This CDR3 is built from 15 residues. The germline V gene has CDR1 KGHSH and CDR2 LQKENI. The DNA of the CDR3 is TGTGCCAGCTCCCCCCCGGCGGGGTGGTTCAACGAGCAGTACTTC. Protein product: CASSPPAGWFNEQYF.